Listed below are T cell receptor beta chains from one sample, sequenced in a study of T cell repertoires in breast cancer. TCRdb reanalysed the emulsion pairing reads using MiXCR and keeps one entry per CDR3 protein. The table has about 40,000 distinct CDR3 sequences, around 45% seen once. The specimen sequenced was CD8+ T cells. These receptors were collected from a pool of human donors with breast cancer or a healthy control (not recorded which). CDR3s include the opening cysteine and the closing phenylalanine or tryptophan. The D gene is left open where the match is weak. Only part of the rows carry a size: once, few, many, or a class if the clone is expanded.

d_gene,abundance,v_gene,j_gene,CDR3nt,CDR3aa
TRBD2,.,TRBV27,TRBJ2-2,TGTGCCAGCAGCCTGGGACTAGCTCCCACCGGGGAGCTGTTTTTT,CASSLGLAPTGELFF
.,.,TRBV11-1,TRBJ1-1,TGTGCCAGCAGCTCTCTCGACAGCACTGAAGCTTTCTTT,CASSSLDSTEAFF
TRBD2,.,TRBV27,TRBJ2-3,TGTGCCAGCAGTTGGGGGGGGGAAAGCACAGATACGCAGTATTTT,CASSWGGESTDTQYF
TRBD1,few,TRBV7-2,TRBJ1-2,TGTGCCAGCAGACGGGACAGGACCTATGGCTACACCTTC,CASRRDRTYGYTF
TRBD2,.,TRBV25-1,TRBJ2-1,TGTGCCAGCAGTGGCCCGAAAATAGCGGGGACCTACTACAATGAGCAGTTCTTC,CASSGPKIAGTYYNEQFF
TRBD2,.,TRBV3-1,TRBJ2-1,TGTGCCAGCAGCCAAGATCTAGCGGGAGGGACCCAGGCGTTCTTC,CASSQDLAGGTQAFF
.,large,TRBV14,TRBJ1-1,TGTGCCAGCAGCCAATCACCACGCCAAGCAGCTTTCTTT,CASSQSPRQAAFF
.,.,TRBV27,TRBJ2-2,TGTGCCAGCAGCCCCAGCGGGTCCGGCCCAAGGGACACCGGGGAGCTGTTTTTT,CASSPSGSGPRDTGELFF
.,few,TRBV12-3/TRBV12-4,TRBJ1-3,TGTGCCAGCAGTTTAATGGGAAACACCATATATTTT,CASSLMGNTIYF
TRBD1,.,TRBV11-2,TRBJ2-5,TGTGCCAGCAGCTTAAGACAGGGAATGCGAAAAGAGACCCAGTACTTC,CASSLRQGMRKETQYF
.,many,TRBV20-1,TRBJ1-2,TGCAGCCTCAGAAGGGGTGGCTACACCTTC,CSLRRGGYTF
.,.,TRBV28,TRBJ1-6,TGTGCCAGCAGTTCTCGGGGGGCTTCACCCCTCCGCTTT,CASSSRGASPLRF
TRBD2,.,TRBV20-1,TRBJ2-1,TGCAGTGCTAGCGGGAGGGCGGGTAATGAGCAGTTCTTC,CSASGRAGNEQFF
.,.,TRBV5-1,TRBJ2-5,TGCGCCAGCAGCTTGCAGGGATTCCAAGAGACCCAGTACTTC,CASSLQGFQETQYF
.,.,TRBV7-2,TRBJ2-7,TGTGCCAGCAGACCACTCGTCGGGTCCGAGCAATACTTC,CASRPLVGSEQYF
.,large,TRBV6-2/TRBV6-3,TRBJ2-1,TGTGCCAGCAGTTCCTTTGCCTACAATGAGCAGTTCTTC,CASSSFAYNEQFF
.,.,TRBV12-3/TRBV12-4,TRBJ2-3,TGTGCCAGCATTCCGTGCTTCGTAGCGGACGACACAGATACGCAGTATTTT,CASIPCFVADDTDTQYF
TRBD1,.,TRBV6-1,TRBJ1-2,TGTGCCAGCAGTCCGAACAGGGGAGATGGCTACACCTTC,CASSPNRGDGYTF
TRBD1,many,TRBV6-2/TRBV6-3,TRBJ2-1,TGTGCCAGCAGCCTCGGACAGGGTATTTACAATGAGCAGTTCTTC,CASSLGQGIYNEQFF
TRBD2,.,TRBV14,TRBJ2-7,TGTGCCAGCAGCCCACCGGGACTAGCGGGCCTTGGAGAGCAGTACTTC,CASSPPGLAGLGEQYF
.,few,TRBV20-1,TRBJ1-5,TGCAGTGCTCGTTACTATAGCAATCAGCCCCAGCATTTT,CSARYYSNQPQHF
TRBD2,few,TRBV7-2,TRBJ2-1,TGTGCCAGCAGCCCCCGGACTAGCGCTGTTGAGCAGTTCTTC,CASSPRTSAVEQFF